This TCR beta chain was recovered during a study of Ad26.COV2.S vaccination and SARS-CoV-2 variants. Study-wide results and caveats: Relative to placebo recipients, vaccine recipients exhibited elevated spike-specific TCR breadth. Considerable breadth of spike-specific CD8+ and CD4+ T cell responses has reportedly been documented following vaccination.

The V segment lost 6 bases and the J segment 5 bases; nucleotides outside the gene matches: 8. CDR1 is MDHEN, CDR2 SYDVKM, per germline. CDR3 size: 14 residues. Stated treatment: 19 received Ad26.COV2.S at low or high dose, single or two shots; a few received placebo; per-sample allocation not given. Following the first vaccine or placebo injection, samples were taken on day 63. What was given as vaccine was an Ad26 vector encoding Wuhan-strain SARS-CoV-2 spike. Worth noting for this clone: What it binds is not known.

Libraries were prepared by immunoSEQ multiplex PCR; TCRdb keeps only in-frame clonotypes and omits some of them. There are 400,000 to 450,000 clones in the sample; 90% occur only once, and roughly 3.9% lies in the top ten. This TCR was sampled from a person aged 18 to 59 who received the Ad26.COV2.S COVID-19 vaccine or a placebo. The sequencing used peripheral blood, collected in a trial of Ad26.COV2.S vaccine versus placebo. The chain combines TRBV28 with TRBJ2-7, with TRBD1 matching over 9 bases. CDR3 sequence reads: CASSTGQGDHEQYF. CDR3 bases: TGTGCCAGCAGCACGGGACAGGGAGACCACGAGCAGTACTTC.